These 7 T cell receptor beta chains share one sample of origin, sequenced in a study of response to subunit inactivated influenza vaccine. TCRdb called the RT-PCR reads again in MiXCR, with one record for every CDR3 protein. The sample includes about 780,000 distinct CDR3 sequences, approximately 18% of them seen just once. The starting material was PBMCs from blood, obtained 5 to 6 days after vaccination. These receptors were obtained from a man aged 50-59 years who received an inactivated influenza vaccine.

This clonotype was counted between two and nine times. This chain connects TRBV2 to TRBJ1-3, with TRBD1 matching over 7 bases. This CDR3 has 14 amino acids. Germline CDR1 is SNHLY and CDR2 is FYNNEI. The V and J ends lost 8 bases and 4 bases, in that order; junction bases with no gene match: 8. Here the CDR3 DNA reads TGTGCCAGCGTTGACAGGGTCGGCGGAAACACCATATATTTT. This codes for CASVDRVGGNTIYF.

This clonotype was found a few times. The chain couples TRBV20-1 to TRBJ2-5, with TRBD2 identical over 9 bases. This CDR3 comprises 14 residues. The J segment lost 1 base and the V segment lost 1 base, leaving 1 base of the junction unmatched. Germline V gene data show CDR1 as DFQATT and CDR2 as SNEGSKA (reference sequence). CDR3 nucleotides: TGCAGTGCTAGAGCTAGCGGGATCCAAGAGACCCAGTACTTC. Translated, it gives CSARASGIQETQYF.

This rearrangement joins TRBV7-9 to TRBJ2-1, with D perhaps being TRBD1 or TRBD2 (6 bases each). This CDR3 spans 11 amino acids. The V gene lost 5 bases and the J gene lost 10 bases, with 9 bases spanning the gap. Germline CDR1 is SEHNR and CDR2 is FQNEAQ (reference sequence). The CDR3 DNA is TGTGCCAGCAGCGGGGGGCGGGAGCAGTTCTTC. Its translation: CASSGGREQFF.

The chain joins TRBV6-2 or TRBV6-3 to TRBJ2-7; D is unclear. CDR1 is MNHEY and CDR2 is SVGEGT in the germline V gene. V lost 2 bases to trimming and J lost 1 base, with 9 bases between them. The length of the CDR3 is 14 residues. The CDR3 DNA reads TGTGCCAGCAGTTACCCCGGCAAATCCTACGAGCAGTACTTC. It yields the protein CASSYPGKSYEQYF.

This rearrangement joins TRBV7-2 to TRBJ2-1, with 9 bases lining up with TRBD2. CDR1 and CDR2 (germline): SGHTA, FQGNSA. The trim removed 9 bases at V and 1 base at J, leaving 4 bases unmatched. There are 14 residues in the CDR3. The CDR3 reads CARSGGISYNEQFF. The CDR3, as DNA: TGTGCCAGAAGCGGGGGGATTTCCTACAATGAGCAGTTCTTC. Supplemented by reference TRBV7-2 and TRBJ2-1, the full variable domain reads GAGVSQSPSNKVTEKGKDVELRCDPISGHTALYWYRQSLGQGLEFLIYFQGNSAPDKSGLPSDRFSAERTGGSVSTLTIQRTQQEDSAVYLCARSGGISYNEQFFGPGTRLTVL.

The chain employs TRBV6-1 and TRBJ1-1; D call uncertain. Trimming removed 2 bases at V and 3 bases at J, with 10 bases between. The CDR3 has 14 residues. From germline, CDR1 is MNHNS and CDR2 SASEGT. The CDR3 sequence: CASSERSGDTEAFF. The DNA for the CDR3 is TGTGCCAGCAGTGAACGATCAGGTGACACTGAAGCTTTCTTT.

This clonotype was detected a few times. The chain links TRBV4-3 to TRBJ1-6; weak D call: TRBD1 (6 bases). CDR3 length: 17 residues. The V gene lost 1 base and the J gene lost 6 bases, with 16 bases spanning the gap. The V gene's germline CDR1 is LGHNA and CDR2 YSLEER. CDR3 protein: CASSQGTGTRANSPLHF. The CDR3 DNA reads as TGCGCCAGCAGCCAAGGAACCGGGACAAGAGCTAATTCACCCCTCCACTTT.